The TCR beta chain under discussion was sequenced for a study of response to subunit inactivated influenza vaccine. The sample holds many counts of this clonotype. Its antigen is not known. TCRdb ran MiXCR on the RT-PCR reads and lists one entry per CDR3 protein. The data hold about 800,000 distinct CDR3 sequences, with about 20% observed a single time. There are 16 residues in the CDR3. V shed 1 base and J shed 0 bases, with 7 bases lying between them. Germline lookup yields CDR1 LNHNV and CDR2 YYDKDF (reference sequence). General study points: The authors proposed limited new T cell recruitment per seasonal influenza vaccination.

Specimen: PBMCs from blood, collected 5 to 6 days after vaccination. This chain uses TRBV15 with TRBJ2-6; weak D call: TRBD1 (5 bases). The TCR originated in a man in his forties or fifties who received an inactivated influenza vaccine. CDR3 amino acids: CATSRVDNSGANVLTF. The CDR3 coding sequence is TGTGCCACCAGCAGAGTGGACAACTCTGGGGCCAACGTCCTGACTTTC.